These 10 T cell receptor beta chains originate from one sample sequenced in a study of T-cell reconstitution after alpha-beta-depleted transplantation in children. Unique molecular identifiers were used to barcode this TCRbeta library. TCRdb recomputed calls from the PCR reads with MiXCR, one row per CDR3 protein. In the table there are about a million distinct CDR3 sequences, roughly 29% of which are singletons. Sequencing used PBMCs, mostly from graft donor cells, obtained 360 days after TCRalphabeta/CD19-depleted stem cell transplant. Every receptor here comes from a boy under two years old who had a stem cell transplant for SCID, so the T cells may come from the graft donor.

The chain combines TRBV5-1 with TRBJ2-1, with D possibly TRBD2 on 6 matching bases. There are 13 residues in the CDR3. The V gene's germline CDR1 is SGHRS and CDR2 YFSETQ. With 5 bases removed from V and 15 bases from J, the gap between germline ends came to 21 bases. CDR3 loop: CASRLSATGSGFF. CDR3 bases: TGCGCCAGCAGATTGTCAGCCACCGGGAGTGGGTTCTTC.

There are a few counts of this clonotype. The CDR3 loop reads CASSQVVPDTQYF. The CDR3 coding sequence is TGCGCCAGCAGCCAAGTGGTTCCCGATACGCAGTATTTT. The rearrangement links TRBV4-1 to TRBJ2-3, with D unclear. This CDR3 contains 13 residues. Germline CDR1 reads MGHRA; CDR2 reads YSYEKL. V was shortened by 1 base and J by 6 bases, with 8 bases between the two germline ends.

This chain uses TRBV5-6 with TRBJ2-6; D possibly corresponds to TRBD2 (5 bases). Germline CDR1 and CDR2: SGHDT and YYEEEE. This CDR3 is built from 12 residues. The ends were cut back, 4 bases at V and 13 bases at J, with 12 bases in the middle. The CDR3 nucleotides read TGTGCCAGCAGCCCACATCGGGAAGTCCTGACTTTC. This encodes CASSPHREVLTF.

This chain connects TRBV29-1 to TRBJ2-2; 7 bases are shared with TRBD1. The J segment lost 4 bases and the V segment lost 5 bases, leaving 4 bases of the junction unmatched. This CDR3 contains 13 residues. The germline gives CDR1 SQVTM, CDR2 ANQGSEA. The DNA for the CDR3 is TGCAGCGTTTCGAGGGGGCGCACCGGGGAGCTGTTTTTT. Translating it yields CSVSRGRTGELFF.

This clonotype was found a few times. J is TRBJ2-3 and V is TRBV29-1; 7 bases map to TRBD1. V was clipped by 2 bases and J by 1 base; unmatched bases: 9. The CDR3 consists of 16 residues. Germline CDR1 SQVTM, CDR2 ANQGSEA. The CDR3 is CSVEMGRGKRTDTQYF. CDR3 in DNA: TGCAGCGTTGAAATGGGCAGGGGGAAACGCACAGATACGCAGTATTTT.

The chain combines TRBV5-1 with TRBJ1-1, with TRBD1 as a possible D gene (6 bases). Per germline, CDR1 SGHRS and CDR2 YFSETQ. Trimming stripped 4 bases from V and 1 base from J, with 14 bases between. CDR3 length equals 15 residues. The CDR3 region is CASSLKTGRNTEAFF. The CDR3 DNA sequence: TGCGCCAGCAGCCTAAAAACAGGGAGGAACACTGAAGCTTTCTTT. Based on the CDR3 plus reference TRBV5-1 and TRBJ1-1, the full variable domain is KAGVTQTPRYLIKTRGQQVTLSCSPISGHRSVSWYQQTPGQGLQFLFEYFSETQRNKGNFPGRFSGRQFSNSRSEMNVSTLELGDSALYLCASSLKTGRNTEAFFGQGTRLTVV.

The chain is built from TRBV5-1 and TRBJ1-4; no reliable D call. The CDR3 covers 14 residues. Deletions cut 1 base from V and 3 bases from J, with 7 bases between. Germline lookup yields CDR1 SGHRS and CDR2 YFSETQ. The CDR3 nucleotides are TGCGCCAGCAGCTTGTACGGGGCTAATGAAAAACTGTTTTTT. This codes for CASSLYGANEKLFF.

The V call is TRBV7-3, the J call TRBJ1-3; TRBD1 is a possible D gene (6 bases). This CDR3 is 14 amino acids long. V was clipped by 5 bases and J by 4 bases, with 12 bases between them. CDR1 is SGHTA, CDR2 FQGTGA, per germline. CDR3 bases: TGTGCCAGCAGCCTCTTCGGACAGGGAAACACCATATATTTT. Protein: CASSLFGQGNTIYF. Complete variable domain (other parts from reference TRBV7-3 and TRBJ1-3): GAGVSQTPSNKVTEKGKYVELRCDPISGHTALYWYRQSLGQGPEFLIYFQGTGAADDSGLPNDRFFAVRPEGSVSTLKIQRTERGDSAVYLCASSLFGQGNTIYFGEGSWLTVV.

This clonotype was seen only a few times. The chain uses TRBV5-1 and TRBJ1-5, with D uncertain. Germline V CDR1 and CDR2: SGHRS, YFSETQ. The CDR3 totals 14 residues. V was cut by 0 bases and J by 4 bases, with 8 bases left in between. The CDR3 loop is CASSLGEVNQPQHF. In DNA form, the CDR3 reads TGCGCCAGCAGCTTGGGGGAAGTAAATCAGCCCCAGCATTTT.

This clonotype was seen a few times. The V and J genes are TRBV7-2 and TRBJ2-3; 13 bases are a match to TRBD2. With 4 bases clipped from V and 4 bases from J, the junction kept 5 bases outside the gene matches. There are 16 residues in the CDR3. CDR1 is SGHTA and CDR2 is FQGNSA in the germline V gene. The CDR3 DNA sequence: TGTGCCAGCAGCTCCCTCGGGACTAGCGGGGCAGATACGCAGTATTTT. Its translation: CASSSLGTSGADTQYF.